One and the same sample provided the 20 T cell receptor beta chains below, sequenced in a study of cytomegalovirus exposure and HLA in healthy donors. Use of 60 Vbeta and 13 Jbeta primers characterized the PCR. Using immunoSEQ multiplex PCR, the repertoire was profiled, and TCRdb retains in-frame clones only, with some absent. Of 150,000 to 200,000 clones detected, around 87% appear once; the ten largest clones hold approximately 1.9%. The sample was PBMCs. These receptors originate from a woman in her late teens or twenties in good health and CMV-seronegative.

V gene TRBV10-1 combines with J gene TRBJ2-1, with D maybe TRBD2 (6 bases). CDR1 and CDR2 from the germline V gene are WNHNN and SYGVQD (reference sequence). V lost 2 bases and J 2 bases, leaving 19 bases between the germline ends. This CDR3 has 18 residues. For the CDR3, the DNA is TGCGCCAGCAGTGAGGGATTGAAGGCGGGGCAAGCCTACAATGAGCAGTTCTTC. Translated: CASSEGLKAGQAYNEQFF.

The chain recombines TRBV13 with TRBJ2-5, with D tentatively TRBD1 (5 bases). The CDR3 covers 14 residues. CDR1 and CDR2 from the germline V gene are PRHDT and FYEKMQ (reference sequence). The ends were cut back, 5 bases at V and 2 bases at J, with 12 bases in the middle. CDR3 residues: CASSTEGEQETQYF. The CDR3 DNA sequence: TGTGCCAGCAGCACAGAAGGGGAACAAGAGACCCAGTACTTC.

This chain joins TRBV19 and TRBJ1-1; tentatively, D is TRBD1 (5 bases). CDR1 and CDR2 (germline): LNHDA, SQIVND (reference sequence). This CDR3 spans 13 amino acids. Trimming left V 5 bases short and J 8 bases short, with 15 bases between. Here the CDR3 reads CASSGDSLPEAFF. The CDR3 DNA sequence: TGTGCCAGTAGTGGGGACTCCCTCCCGGAAGCTTTCTTT.

This chain links TRBV7-8 with TRBJ2-1, with D possibly being TRBD1 (6 bases). Germline-derived CDR1 and CDR2 are SGHVS and FQNEAQ. The CDR3 consists of 18 residues. V was cut by 3 bases and J by 3 bases, with 21 bases left in between. In nucleotides, the CDR3 is TGTGCCAGCAGCTTTAACCCTTTGGCTAGCAGGGGCTACAATGAGCAGTTCTTC. Its translation is CASSFNPLASRGYNEQFF.

The rearrangement joins TRBV7-2 to TRBJ1-3, with TRBD1 as a possible D gene (5 bases). Germline CDR1 is SGHTA and CDR2 is FQGNSA. This CDR3 is 15 amino acids long. Trimming pared 3 bases from V and 0 bases from J, leaving 9 bases between. The CDR3, as DNA: TGTGCCAGCAGCTTTCAGGGAACCTCTGGAAACACCATATATTTT. It yields the protein CASSFQGTSGNTIYF. The variable domain in full, with the rest retrieved from reference TRBV7-2 and TRBJ1-3, is GAGVSQSPSNKVTEKGKDVELRCDPISGHTALYWYRQSLGQGLEFLIYFQGNSAPDKSGLPSDRFSAERTGGSVSTLTIQRTQQEDSAVYLCASSFQGTSGNTIYFGEGSWLTVV.

The CDR3 here is CASSYTGGNDEQYF. In DNA, the CDR3 is TGTGCCAGCAGTTACACGGGAGGGAACGACGAGCAGTACTTC. The rearrangement joins TRBV6-5 to TRBJ2-7, with 8 bases lining up with TRBD2. V lost 2 bases and J lost 5; bases outside the gene matches: 5. From germline, CDR1 is MNHEY and CDR2 SVGAGI. CDR3 length: 14 residues.

CDR3 nucleotides: TGTGCCAGCAGCTTCTTGACTAGCGGGGGGCATACGCAGTATTTT. It yields the protein CASSFLTSGGHTQYF. The chain joins TRBV11-1 to TRBJ2-3; 13 nucleotides match TRBD2. In germline, CDR1 is SGHAT, CDR2 FQDESV (reference sequence). The CDR3 has 15 amino acids. The V segment lost 3 bases and the J segment 7 bases; nucleotides outside the gene matches: 4.

The gene calls are TRBV5-1 and TRBJ2-1; 11 bases match TRBD2. After removal of 6 bases from V and 6 bases from J, the junction contained 8 bases not matched to a gene. Germline V CDR1 and CDR2: SGHRS, YFSETQ. The CDR3 extends over 15 amino acids. CDR3 nucleotide sequence: TGCGCCAGCACCGAACTAGCGGGGGAAAGCAATGAGCAGTTCTTC. This gives the protein CASTELAGESNEQFF.

This clone occurred once. The rearrangement uses TRBV28 and TRBJ1-5; the D gene is possibly TRBD1 (6 bases). The CDR3 is 16 amino acids. CDR1 and CDR2 (germline): MDHEN, SYDVKM. Trimming shortened V by 6 bases and J by 1 base, and 16 bases separated the two germline ends. The CDR3 is CASRIPTGFSNQPQHF. The CDR3 region has the DNA TGTGCCAGCAGGATTCCCACAGGGTTCAGCAATCAGCCCCAGCATTTT.

This clone was counted a single time. J is TRBJ1-5 and V is TRBV19; D unresolved. This CDR3 has 10 amino acids. V lost 8 bases and J 9 bases, leaving 8 bases between the germline ends. CDR1 LNHDA and CDR2 SQIVND come from the germline V gene (reference sequence). CDR3 in amino acids: CASGAGPQHF. CDR3 sequence (DNA): TGTGCCAGTGGTGCGGGGCCCCAGCATTTT.

CDR3 region: CASSQDWATQEQYF. In DNA, the CDR3 is TGTGCCAGCAGCCAAGACTGGGCAACCCAGGAGCAGTACTTC. The rearrangement joins TRBV4-2 to TRBJ2-7; D not resolved. V was pared by 0 bases and J by 7 bases, with 13 bases between. The CDR3 spans 14 residues. Germline CDR1 is LGHNA and CDR2 is YNFKEQ.

Worth noting for this clone: At one boundary the junction diverges from the germline segment, which might be a read error. J is TRBJ1-5 and V is TRBV7-7, with a weak D call TRBD1 (5 bases). This CDR3 has 13 residues. Germline values: CDR1 SSHAT, CDR2 FNYEAQ (reference sequence). Written as DNA, the CDR3 is TGTGCTAGCAGCGCAGACAGAGATCAGCCCCAGCATTTT. This translates into CASSADRDQPQHF.

This clone has a single count. The V call is TRBV15, the J call TRBJ2-1; D unresolved. The CDR3 has 14 residues. V was clipped by 0 bases and J by 10 bases, with 13 bases between them. Germline CDR1 is LNHNV and CDR2 is YYDKDF (reference sequence). The CDR3 nucleotides are TGTGCCACCAGCAGAGATCGTGCGGTAGACGAGCAGTTCTTC. Translating it yields CATSRDRAVDEQFF.

This CDR3 reads CASSEASRYEQYF. CDR3 DNA sequence: TGTGCCAGTAGTGAGGCTAGCAGATACGAGCAGTACTTC. This rearrangement joins TRBV19 to TRBJ2-7; weak D call: TRBD2 (5 bases). The CDR3 totals 13 residues. V lost 5 bases and J 4 bases, leaving 12 bases between the germline ends. Looked up from germline, CDR1 is LNHDA and CDR2 is SQIVND (reference sequence).

A few counts support this clone. The rearrangement joins TRBV6-1 to TRBJ1-5; 7 positions agree with TRBD1. This CDR3 region has 14 residues. Germline CDR1 is MNHNS and CDR2 is SASEGT. Germline trimming cut 1 base from V and 7 bases from J; bases unmatched to any gene: 4. CDR3 loop: CASSEGDSRQPQHF. CDR3 DNA: TGTGCCAGCAGTGAAGGGGACAGTCGACAGCCCCAGCATTTT.

The chain is built from TRBV19 and TRBJ1-1, with 7 bases identical to TRBD1. Germline trimming cut 6 bases from V and 5 bases from J; bases unmatched to any gene: 9. The V gene's germline CDR1 is LNHDA and CDR2 SQIVND (reference sequence). The CDR3 length is 14 residues. The CDR3 protein is CASSNRGQETEAFF. DNA of the CDR3: TGTGCCAGTAGCAATAGGGGGCAGGAAACTGAAGCTTTCTTT. Full variable domain (rest looked up from reference TRBV19 and TRBJ1-1): DGGITQSPKYLFRKEGQNVTLSCEQNLNHDAMYWYRQDPGQGLRLIYYSQIVNDFQKGDIAEGYSVSREKKESFPLTVTSAQKNPTAFYLCASSNRGQETEAFFGQGTRLTVV.

The J gene is TRBJ2-5, the V gene TRBV7-9; 10 nucleotides agree with TRBD1. The CDR3 contains 14 residues. Germline CDR1 reads SEHNR; CDR2 reads FQNEAQ (reference sequence). The ends lost 5 bases at V and 1 base at J; junction bases unmatched: 1. The CDR3 is CASSRDRGQETQYF. The CDR3 coding sequence is TGTGCCAGCAGCCGGGACAGGGGCCAAGAGACCCAGTACTTC.

This clone was seen a handful of times. The germline gene is not matched at one end of the junction; a read error may be the cause. V usage is TRBV7-9 and J usage is TRBJ2-7; TRBD2 agrees at 8 bases. Germline-derived CDR1 and CDR2 are SEHNR and FQNEAQ (reference sequence). CDR3 size: 17 residues. The CDR3 here is CASRLEASGRASYEQYF. The CDR3, as DNA: TGTGCCAGCAGATTAGAGGCGTCCGGGAGGGCGTCCTACGAGCAGTACTTC.

There are a few counts of this clone. The chain has TRBV11-2 and TRBJ1-1, with D perhaps matching TRBD1 (5 bases). This CDR3 contains 15 residues. From germline, CDR1 is SGHAT and CDR2 FQNNGV. The V end was cut by 6 bases, the J end by 3 bases, with 17 bases between. As DNA, the CDR3 is TGTGCCAGCAGTCCCTTCCGGGGGACGGACACTGAAGCTTTCTTT. Protein: CASSPFRGTDTEAFF.

This clone was observed a single time. The J gene is TRBJ2-2, the V gene TRBV19; tentative D call: TRBD1 (5 bases). The CDR3 consists of 15 residues. In germline, CDR1 is LNHDA, CDR2 SQIVND (reference sequence). Trimming removed 7 bases at V and 5 bases at J, with 17 bases between. As DNA, the CDR3 is TGTGCCAGTACGCTGAAGGGGATGGGGACCGGGGAGCTGTTTTTT. It translates to CASTLKGMGTGELFF.